This TCR beta chain was sequenced for a study of blood T cell repertoires in COVID-19 (TCRdb year 2020). As for the study more broadly: Collaborator samples came from the United States, Italy and Spain and covered acute and convalescent phases of COVID-19. Samples came from the ongoing ImmuneRACE study (first 160 participants) plus 1,254 subjects from 6 global collaborators. The material from the prospective study consisted of cDNA or gDNA derived from T cells, B-cell-depleted T cells, or PBMCs. Where HLA class I and class II types were available, the types were taken from metadata supplied by the sample provider, not from assay-based typing. A freely available public database, intended as a resource for researchers studying the immune response to SARS-CoV-2, is where the repertoires were released. Deeply sampled blood TCRbeta repertoires from subjects exposed to, actively infected with, or recovered from COVID-19 were included in the dataset. Nearly every sample came with metadata listing a de-identified subject ID, COVID-19 status, age in years and sex.

Collaborating institutions collected whole blood in K2EDTA tubes following their own protocols. Collaborator samples were shipped for TCRbeta analysis as frozen whole blood, isolated PBMCs, or DNA extracted from either sample type. TCRbeta CDR3 regions were amplified from genomic DNA using the immunoSEQ Assay, a bias-controlled multiplex PCR. As for how the authors treated the data: The number of nucleated cells in each sample was estimated from the amplification of reference gene primers within the assay. Sequence reads were collapsed and filtered to measure the absolute abundance of every unique TCRbeta CDR3 rearrangement. For each sample, productive Simpson clonality was calculated as the square root of Simpson's diversity index across productive rearrangements. Sourced from immuneACCESS, this table was stored by TCRdb with only in-frame sequences that have V and J called. A share of the clones is absent; for the studies checked, an unresolved V gene accounts for under half, and the remainder has no known explanation. Clone size and the V and J calls come from that table; the DNA yielded D and trimming. Present in this sample are 55,000 to 60,000 clones, roughly 84% of which were seen just once. The leading ten clones occupy approximately 5% of the sample.

CDR1 and CDR2 (LGHDT, YNNKEL) derive from the germline V gene (reference sequence). Here V drops 4 bases and J drops 11 bases, and the junction holds 6 bases not matched to any gene. The CDR3 starts with the cysteine, ends with the phenylalanine, and has 12 residues. Of all the DNA, just the CDR3 is kept, 36 bases in frame from base 1. As regards this clone: Its antigen is unknown. Per-nucleotide qualities are absent, and no much larger clonotype sits a single base away.

The paper's findings and limits, for the study overall: The quantity of clinical and demographic metadata differed by source and by participant and was supplied without curation.

Sequencing used peripheral blood. The chain is made from TRBV3-1 (or the pseudogene TRBV3-2) and TRBJ2-3; 7 central bases correspond to TRBD2. The TCR comes from a man aged 35 to 55 with active COVID-19. The CDR3 in this case is CASSPGGGLQYF. The nucleotide sequence is given as TGTGCCAGCAGCCCGGGAGGAGGGCTGCAGTATTTT.